The 18 T cell receptor beta chains in this list originate from one sample, sequenced in a study of control samples from healthy donors and cancer patients. Measured with immunoSEQ multiplex PCR; TCRdb has only the in-frame clones, and not every one. The table has more than 75,000 clones, 70% to 90% seen once. Sequencing was done on a sample of PBMCs. The receptor set was obtained from a woman between 55 and 75 years old with head and neck cancer.

The chain uses TRBV11-3 and TRBJ2-1; 12 positions match TRBD2. This CDR3 spans 16 amino acids. V shed 5 bases, J shed 8 bases, and the junction held 10 bases outside the gene matches. Germline V lookup: CDR1 SGHNT, CDR2 YENEEA. The DNA for the CDR3 is TGTGCCAGCAGCGACTCTAGCGGGAGGGCCAGGCATGAGCAGTTCTTC. It encodes CASSDSSGRARHEQFF.

This clone has just one count. The chain uses TRBV4-1 and TRBJ1-5; 7 bases line up with TRBD1. V shed 1 base and J 7 bases; nucleotides not matched to a gene: 7. There are 15 residues in the CDR3. From germline, CDR1 is MGHRA and CDR2 YSYEKL. CDR3 bases: TGCGCCAGCAGCCAAGGGTTAGGGGGCGCGCAGCCCCAGCATTTT. This encodes CASSQGLGGAQPQHF.

This rearrangement joins TRBV6-5 to TRBJ1-4; weak D call: TRBD1 (6 bases). The CDR3 covers 16 residues. Germline values: CDR1 MNHEY, CDR2 SVGAGI. V lost 0 bases, J lost 7 bases, and 15 bases lay in between. The CDR3 DNA reads TGTGCCAGCAGTTACTCGAGCAGGGGCTGGAGTGAAAAACTGTTTTTT. It translates to CASSYSSRGWSEKLFF.

This rearrangement joins TRBV6-5 to TRBJ2-7, with 8 bases fitting TRBD1. J gave up 9 bases and V 4 bases, and 5 bases lay outside the gene matches. CDR1 and CDR2 from the germline V gene are MNHEY and SVGAGI. CDR3 length equals 12 residues. This CDR3 is CASSSPGQGQYF. DNA for the CDR3: TGTGCCAGCAGTTCCCCCGGACAGGGGCAGTACTTC.

The V and J genes are TRBV27 and TRBJ2-1; a weak D match, TRBD2 (6 bases). The CDR3 totals 16 residues. Trimming took 3 bases from V and 3 from J, leaving 15 bases between them. CDR1 is MNHEY and CDR2 is SMNVEV in the germline V gene (reference sequence). The CDR3 DNA reads as TGTGCCAGCAGTTTGGGGACTCGTGGAAGCTACAATGAGCAGTTCTTC. Its translation is CASSLGTRGSYNEQFF.

This clone was observed a handful of times. Germline and junction disagree at one end, which may indicate a read error. J is TRBJ1-5 and V is TRBV19; 8 positions agree with TRBD1. CDR1 LNHDA and CDR2 SQIVND come from the germline V gene (reference sequence). The CDR3 contains 12 residues. This chain's CDR3 is CASRTQGQVMNF. In DNA form, the CDR3 reads TGTGCCAGTAGGACCCAGGGACAGGTCATGAATTTT.

This clone appeared once. The V gene is TRBV28, the J gene TRBJ2-2, with D perhaps TRBD2 (5 bases). V dropped 3 bases and J dropped 6 bases, with 14 bases sitting between them. This CDR3 has 15 residues. Germline CDR1 reads MDHEN; CDR2 reads SYDVKM. As DNA, the CDR3 is TGTGCCAGCAGTTTTCTGTCGCAGGAGGCCGGGGAGCTGTTTTTT. It is translated as CASSFLSQEAGELFF.

The chain combines TRBV19 with TRBJ2-2; no firm D call. Per germline, CDR1 LNHDA and CDR2 SQIVND (reference sequence). The CDR3 consists of 13 residues. V lost 5 bases and J lost 5, with 9 bases in between. In nucleotides, the CDR3 is TGTGCCAGTAGTCCCTCGATGACCGGGGAGCTGTTTTTT. It specifies CASSPSMTGELFF.

This chain links TRBV25-1 with TRBJ2-5; weak D call: TRBD2 (5 bases). The V end was cut by 4 bases, the J end by 5 bases, with 8 bases between. CDR1 is MGHDK and CDR2 is SYGVNS in the germline V gene. CDR3 size: 12 residues. This chain's CDR3 is CASSGESETQYF. The CDR3 coding sequence is TGTGCCAGCAGTGGGGAGTCGGAGACCCAGTACTTC.

This chain links TRBV5-1 with TRBJ1-1, with D unclear. V lost 0 bases and J lost 4, with 10 bases in between. The CDR3 has 14 amino acids. Germline V gene data show CDR1 as SGHRS and CDR2 as YFSETQ. This CDR3 is CASSLARLSTEAFF. As DNA, the CDR3 is TGCGCCAGCAGCTTGGCCAGGTTGAGCACTGAAGCTTTCTTT.

The gene calls are TRBV19 and TRBJ2-1; 9 nucleotides agree with TRBD2. Trimming cost V 10 bases and J 3 bases; bases outside gene matches: 13. CDR3 length: 16 residues. Looked up from germline, CDR1 is LNHDA and CDR2 is SQIVND (reference sequence). CDR3 bases: TGTGCCACTAGACCCAACCCTAGCGGGGTCTACAATGAGCAGTTCTTC. Translation: CATRPNPSGVYNEQFF. The full variable domain, in which reference TRBV19 and TRBJ2-1 provide the parts outside the CDR3, is DGGITQSPKYLFRKEGQNVTLSCEQNLNHDAMYWYRQDPGQGLRLIYYSQIVNDFQKGDIAEGYSVSREKKESFPLTVTSAQKNPTAFYLCATRPNPSGVYNEQFFGPGTRLTVL.

This chain connects TRBV7-3 to TRBJ2-3, with a tentative D call TRBD2 (5 bases). Germline loops: CDR1 SGHTA, CDR2 FQGTGA. Trimming cost V 3 bases and J 2 bases, with 9 bases left between them. The CDR3 is 14 residues long. DNA of the CDR3: TGTGCCAGCAGCTTTGGCCGGGACACAGATACGCAGTATTTT. Translation: CASSFGRDTDTQYF. The full variable domain, its missing parts supplied by reference TRBV7-3 and TRBJ2-3, is GAGVSQTPSNKVTEKGKYVELRCDPISGHTALYWYRQSLGQGPEFLIYFQGTGAADDSGLPNDRFFAVRPEGSVSTLKIQRTERGDSAVYLCASSFGRDTDTQYFGPGTRLTVL.

J is TRBJ2-2 and V is TRBV24-1; 8 nucleotides align to TRBD1. The germline V gene encodes CDR1 KGHDR and CDR2 SFDVKD. This CDR3 contains 14 residues. The junction had 1 base not matched to a gene; V was cut back by 7 bases and J by 1 base. The DNA of the CDR3 is TGTGCCACCAGGGGGACAGGGAACACCGGGGAGCTGTTTTTT. Protein product: CATRGTGNTGELFF.

The chain combines TRBV19 with TRBJ2-2; no definite D call. Germline V gene sequence: CDR1 LNHDA, CDR2 SQIVND (reference sequence). V was shortened by 5 bases and J by 0 bases, with 10 bases between the two germline ends. CDR3 length: 15 amino acids. The CDR3 DNA is TGTGCCAGTAGTGGTTTTCGGACGAACACCGGGGAGCTGTTTTTT. It translates to CASSGFRTNTGELFF.

This chain connects TRBV9 to TRBJ2-3, with 8 nucleotides matching TRBD2. This CDR3 contains 15 residues. V was clipped by 0 bases and J by 9 bases; unmatched bases: 9. CDR1 and CDR2 from the germline V gene are SGDLS and YYNGEE. The chain's CDR3 is CASSVVPGGAGTQYF. Here the CDR3 DNA reads TGTGCCAGCAGCGTAGTTCCGGGAGGGGCGGGGACGCAGTATTTT.

The chain carries TRBV5-5 and TRBJ2-1; no reliable D call. This CDR3 is built from 16 residues. The V gene lost 4 bases and the J gene lost 4 bases, with 18 bases spanning the gap. Germline V gene data show CDR1 as SGHKS and CDR2 as YYEKEE (reference sequence). CDR3 region: CASSLFVALEYNEQFF. In DNA form, the CDR3 reads TGTGCCAGCAGCCTCTTTGTAGCATTGGAGTACAATGAGCAGTTCTTC. Variable domain in full (rest from reference TRBV5-5 and TRBJ2-1): DAGVTQSPTHLIKTRGQQVTLRCSPISGHKSVSWYQQVLGQGPQFIFQYYEKEERGRGNFPDRFSARQFPNYSSELNVNALLLGDSALYLCASSLFVALEYNEQFFGPGTRLTVL.

The V and J genes are TRBV19 and TRBJ1-1, with 9 bases matching TRBD1. The CDR3 is 15 amino acids. Unmatched junction bases numbered 10, after V lost 5 bases and J lost 6 bases. Germline V lookup: CDR1 LNHDA, CDR2 SQIVND (reference sequence). CDR3 nucleotides: TGTGCCAGTAGTGGTCTGGGACAGGGTGGCGCTGAAGCTTTCTTT. It specifies CASSGLGQGGAEAFF.

This chain connects TRBV5-4 to TRBJ2-5; TRBD1 matches at 11 bases. V gave up 4 bases and J gave up 4 bases; unmatched junction bases: 3. The CDR3 extends over 14 amino acids. Germline V gives CDR1 SGHNT, CDR2 YYREEE (reference sequence). The chain's CDR3 is CASSLGTGGETQYF. The CDR3 DNA reads TGTGCCAGCAGCCTAGGGACAGGGGGAGAGACCCAGTACTTC.